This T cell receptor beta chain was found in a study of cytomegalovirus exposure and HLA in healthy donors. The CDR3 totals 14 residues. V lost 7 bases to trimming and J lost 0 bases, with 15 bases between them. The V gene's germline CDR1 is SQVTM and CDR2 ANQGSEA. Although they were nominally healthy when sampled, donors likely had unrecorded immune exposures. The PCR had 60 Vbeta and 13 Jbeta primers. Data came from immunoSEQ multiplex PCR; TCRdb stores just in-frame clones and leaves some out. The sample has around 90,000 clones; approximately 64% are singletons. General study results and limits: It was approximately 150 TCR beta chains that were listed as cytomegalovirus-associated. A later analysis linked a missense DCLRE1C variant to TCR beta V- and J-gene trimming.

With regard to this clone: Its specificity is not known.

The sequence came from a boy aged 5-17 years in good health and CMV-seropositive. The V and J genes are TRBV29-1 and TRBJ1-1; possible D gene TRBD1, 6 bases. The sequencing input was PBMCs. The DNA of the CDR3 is TGCAGCGCCGGACAGCATCTAATGAACACTGAAGCTTTCTTT. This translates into CSAGQHLMNTEAFF.